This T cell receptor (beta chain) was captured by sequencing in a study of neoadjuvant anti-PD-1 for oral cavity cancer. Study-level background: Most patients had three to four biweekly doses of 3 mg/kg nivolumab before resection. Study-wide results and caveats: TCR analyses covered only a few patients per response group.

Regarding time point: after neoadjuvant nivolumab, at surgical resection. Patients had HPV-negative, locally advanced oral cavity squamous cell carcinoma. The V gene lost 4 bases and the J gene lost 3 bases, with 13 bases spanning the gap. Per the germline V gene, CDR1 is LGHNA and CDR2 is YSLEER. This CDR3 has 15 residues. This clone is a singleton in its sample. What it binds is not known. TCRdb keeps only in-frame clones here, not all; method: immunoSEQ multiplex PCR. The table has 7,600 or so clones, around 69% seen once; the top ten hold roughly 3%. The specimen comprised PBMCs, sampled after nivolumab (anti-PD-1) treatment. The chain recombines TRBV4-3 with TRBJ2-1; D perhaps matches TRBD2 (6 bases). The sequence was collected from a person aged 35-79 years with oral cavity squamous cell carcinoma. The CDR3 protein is CASSLRSGDYNEQFF. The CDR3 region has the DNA TGCGCCAGCAGCCTACGTAGCGGTGACTACAATGAGCAGTTCTTC.